This TCR beta chain was sequenced in a study of blood T cell repertoires in COVID-19 (TCRdb year 2020). Turning to the overall study: The collaborator samples originated in the United States, Italy and Spain and spanned the acute and convalescent phases of COVID-19. The material from the prospective study consisted of cDNA or gDNA derived from T cells, B-cell-depleted T cells, or PBMCs. Where available, HLA class I and class II types were taken from metadata supplied by the sample provider and were not determined by assay-based typing. A de-identified subject ID, COVID-19 status, age in years and sex were almost always included in the sample metadata. The repertoires were made available in a free public database intended to serve as a resource for research on the immune response to SARS-CoV-2. The samples were drawn from two sources: the first 160 participants of the ongoing ImmuneRACE study, and over 1,000 subjects contributed by 6 global collaborators. Subjects who had been exposed to COVID-19, were actively infected with it, or had recovered from it provided the deeply sampled blood TCRbeta repertoires that made up the dataset.

Reading from cysteine to phenylalanine, the CDR3 counts 15 amino acids. Only the CDR3 DNA is retained, 45 bases long and in frame from the first base. V and J are trimmed by 5 bases and 5 bases, and the gene matches miss 5 bases of the junction. Based on the germline V gene, the CDR1 and CDR2 sequences are MNHEY and SVGAGI. Whole blood was collected in K2EDTA tubes by collaborating institutions according to the institutions' own protocols. For TCRbeta analysis, collaborators shipped samples in one of three forms: frozen whole blood, isolated PBMCs, or DNA extracted from either of those sample types. TCRbeta CDR3 regions were amplified from genomic DNA by means of the immunoSEQ Assay, a bias-controlled multiplex PCR. Concerning the study's data processing: Nucleated cell counts per sample were estimated from amplification of reference gene primers within the assay. To quantify the absolute abundance of each unique TCRbeta CDR3 rearrangement, sequence reads were collapsed and filtered. Productive Simpson clonality was computed per sample as the square root of Simpson's diversity index over productive rearrangements. In its TCRdb copy, this immuneACCESS table keeps in-frame sequences only and misses some clones. Where compared with another copy, unresolved V genes explain less than half of these, and the others have no known cause. The V and J calls and the clone size are those of that table, but D and trimming were determined from the DNA. Here the sample has some 77,000 clones; 70% to 85% occur a single time. The ten largest account for 1.8% of the sample.

Overall study outcomes, separate from this receptor: How much clinical and demographic metadata was included differed by source and by participant, and the metadata was provided uncurated.

Regarding this clone: Its specific antigen is unknown. One base away there is no much larger clone; base qualities are not given.

The receptor chain draws on TRBV6-5 and TRBJ2-5, with 13 junctional bases fitting TRBD2. The sequenced sample consisted of peripheral blood. This sequence originates from a woman aged 60-70 years with acute or convalescent COVID-19. The encoded CDR3 is CASSPLAGGLETQYF. In nucleotides, the sequence is TGTGCCAGCAGTCCACTAGCGGGGGGGCTGGAGACCCAGTACTTC.